This section outlines one TCR beta chain sequence together with its context. Its antigen is not known. The run depth of the assay was deep. Data came from immunoSEQ multiplex PCR; TCRdb stores just in-frame clones and leaves some out. Of about 2 million clones in the sample, about 95% were seen once. The data are from a study of shared clonotypes between healthy human individuals. Naive CD8 populations comprised CD45RO-negative cells positively selected for CCR7, excluding terminally differentiated effector memory CD45RA+ cells. V was clipped by 2 bases and J by 0 bases, with 7 bases between them. Germline V gene sequence: CDR1 MNHNY, CDR2 SVGAGI (reference sequence). This CDR3 comprises 14 residues. Overall study findings and caveats: Tissue TCR repertoires likely differ from these blood-only repertoires. Donor scarcity curtailed the genetic and exposure-history diversity represented herein.

The TCR was taken from a man younger than 30 in good health. Sequenced: naive CD8+ T cells sorted from blood. The J gene is TRBJ1-1, the V gene TRBV6-6; D not certain. CDR3 in DNA: TGTGCCAGCAGTTACGTTCAGTTGAACACTGAAGCTTTCTTT. Amino acid sequence: CASSYVQLNTEAFF.